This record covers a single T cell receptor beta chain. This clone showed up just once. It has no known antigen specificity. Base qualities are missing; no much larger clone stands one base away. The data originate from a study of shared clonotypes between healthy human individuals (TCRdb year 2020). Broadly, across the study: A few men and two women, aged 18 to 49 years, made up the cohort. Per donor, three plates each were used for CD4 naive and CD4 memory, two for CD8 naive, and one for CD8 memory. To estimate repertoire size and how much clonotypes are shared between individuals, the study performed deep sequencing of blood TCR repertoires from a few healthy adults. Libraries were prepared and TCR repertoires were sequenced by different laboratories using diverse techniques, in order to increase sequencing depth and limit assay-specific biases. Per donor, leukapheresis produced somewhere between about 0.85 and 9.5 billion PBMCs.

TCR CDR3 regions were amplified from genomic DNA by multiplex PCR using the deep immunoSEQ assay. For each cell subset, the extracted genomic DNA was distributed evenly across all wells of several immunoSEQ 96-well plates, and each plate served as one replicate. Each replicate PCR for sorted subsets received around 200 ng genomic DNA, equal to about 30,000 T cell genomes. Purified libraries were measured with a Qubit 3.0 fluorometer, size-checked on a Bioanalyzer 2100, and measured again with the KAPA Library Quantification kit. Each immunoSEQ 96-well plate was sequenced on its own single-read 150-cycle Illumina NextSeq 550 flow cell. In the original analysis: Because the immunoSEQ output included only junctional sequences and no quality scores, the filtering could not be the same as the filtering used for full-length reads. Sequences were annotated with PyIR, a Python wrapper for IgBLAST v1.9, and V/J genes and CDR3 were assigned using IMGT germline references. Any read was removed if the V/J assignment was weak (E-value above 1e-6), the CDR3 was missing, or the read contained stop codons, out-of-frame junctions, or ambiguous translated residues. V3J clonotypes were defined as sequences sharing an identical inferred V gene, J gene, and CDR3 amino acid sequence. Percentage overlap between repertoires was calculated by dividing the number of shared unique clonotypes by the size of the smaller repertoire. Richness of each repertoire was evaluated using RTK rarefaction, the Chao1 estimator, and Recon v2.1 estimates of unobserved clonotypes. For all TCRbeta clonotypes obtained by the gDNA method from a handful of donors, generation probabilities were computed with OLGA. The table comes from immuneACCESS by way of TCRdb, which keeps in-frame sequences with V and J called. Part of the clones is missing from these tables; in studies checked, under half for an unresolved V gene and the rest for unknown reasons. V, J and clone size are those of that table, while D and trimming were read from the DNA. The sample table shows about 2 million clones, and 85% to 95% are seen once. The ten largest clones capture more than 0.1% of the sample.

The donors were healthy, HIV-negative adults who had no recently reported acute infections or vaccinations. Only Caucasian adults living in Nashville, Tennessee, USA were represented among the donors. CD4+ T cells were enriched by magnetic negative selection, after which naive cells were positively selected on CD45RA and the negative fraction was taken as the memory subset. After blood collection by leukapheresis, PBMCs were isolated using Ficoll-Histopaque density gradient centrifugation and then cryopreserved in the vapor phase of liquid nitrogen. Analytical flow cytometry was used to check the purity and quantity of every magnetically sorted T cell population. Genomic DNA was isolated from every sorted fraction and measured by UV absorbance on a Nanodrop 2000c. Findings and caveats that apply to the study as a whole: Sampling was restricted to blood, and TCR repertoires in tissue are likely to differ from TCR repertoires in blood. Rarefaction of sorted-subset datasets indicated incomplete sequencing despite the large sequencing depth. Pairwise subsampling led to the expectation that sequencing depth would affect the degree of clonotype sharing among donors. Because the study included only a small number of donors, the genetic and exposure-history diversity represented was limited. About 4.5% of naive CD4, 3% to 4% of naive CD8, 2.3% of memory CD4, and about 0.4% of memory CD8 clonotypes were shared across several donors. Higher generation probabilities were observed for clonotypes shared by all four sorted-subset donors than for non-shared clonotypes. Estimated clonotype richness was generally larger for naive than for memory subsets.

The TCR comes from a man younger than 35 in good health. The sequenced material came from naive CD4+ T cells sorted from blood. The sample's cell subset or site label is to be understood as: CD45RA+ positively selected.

The DNA sequence is given as TGTGCCAGCAGCTTCGATCACAGCTATTCACCCCTCCACTTT. This gives the protein CASSFDHSYSPLHF. The sequence joins TRBV7-8 to TRBJ1-6, with an unclear D gene assignment. V was cut back by 3 bases and J by 8 bases, leaving a gap of 11 bases between them. The CDR3 sequence holds 14 residues, the cysteine and phenylalanine included. Only the CDR3 DNA stays, 42 bases, in frame from base 1. According to the germline V gene, CDR1 reads SGHVS and CDR2 reads FQNEAQ.